These 31 T cell receptor beta chains share one sample of origin, sequenced in a study of blood T cell repertoires in COVID-19. TCRdb's table, derived via immunoSEQ multiplex PCR, lists solely in-frame clones and lacks some. This table has roughly 80,000 clones, over 65% appearing once. The specimen was peripheral blood. These receptors were obtained from a human donor in a cohort sampled during active COVID-19.

This chain joins TRBV6-5 and TRBJ2-7; D is possibly TRBD1 (6 bases). Germline CDR1 is MNHEY and CDR2 is SVGAGI. Trimming pared 8 bases from V and 3 bases from J, leaving 11 bases between. This CDR3 contains 12 residues. CDR3 nucleotides: TGTGCCAGCGGCGAGGGGGTCTACGAGCAGTACTTC. Translation gives CASGEGVYEQYF.

This chain uses TRBV6-1 with TRBJ1-1; TRBD1 matches at 7 bases. V gave up 3 bases and J gave up 3 bases; unmatched junction bases: 7. CDR1 is MNHNS, CDR2 SASEGT, per germline. This CDR3 is built from 15 residues. CDR3 bases: TGTGCCAGCAGTGAGGCACAGGGGTGGGACACTGAAGCTTTCTTT. Encoded protein: CASSEAQGWDTEAFF.

As regards this clone: The same CDR3 also results from other DNA sequences found in this sample. This chain links TRBV28 with TRBJ2-6; 7 bases align to TRBD1. Germline V gives CDR1 MDHEN, CDR2 SYDVKM. After removal of 4 bases from V and 1 base from J, the junction contained 1 base not matched to a gene. CDR3 size: 15 residues. The CDR3 here is CASSSTGSGANVLTF. In nucleotides, the CDR3 is TGTGCCAGCAGTTCGACAGGGTCTGGGGCCAACGTCCTGACTTTC.

J is TRBJ1-1 and V is TRBV5-1; D perhaps matches TRBD1 (5 bases). V was cut by 3 bases and J by 0 bases, with 12 bases left in between. From germline, CDR1 is SGHRS and CDR2 YFSETQ. CDR3 length: 15 amino acids. CDR3 sequence: CASSSMDIMNTEAFF. The CDR3 region has the DNA TGCGCCAGCAGCTCGATGGACATTATGAACACTGAAGCTTTCTTT.

This sequence joins TRBV19 and TRBJ2-3, with 9 bases identical to TRBD2. With V trimmed by 6 bases and J by 4 bases, 14 bases remained unmatched. The CDR3 extends over 17 amino acids. Germline values: CDR1 LNHDA, CDR2 SQIVND (reference sequence). CDR3 loop: CASSQTLLSGSADTQYF. CDR3 nucleotide sequence: TGTGCCAGTAGCCAGACCCTACTTAGCGGGAGCGCAGATACGCAGTATTTT.

The V gene is TRBV5-1, the J gene TRBJ1-3; D call uncertain. V was shortened by 4 bases and J by 0 bases, with 14 bases between the two germline ends. The germline CDR1 and CDR2 sequences are SGHRS and YFSETQ. The CDR3 spans 16 residues. The CDR3 sequence is CASSLYGGPSGNTIYF. CDR3 bases: TGCGCCAGCAGCCTTTATGGAGGGCCCTCTGGAAACACCATATATTTT.

This clone occurred once. The chain has TRBV4-1 and TRBJ1-5; 12 positions match TRBD1. The V gene end was trimmed by 3 bases and the J gene end by 5 bases; junction bases not matched to a gene: 11. The germline V gene has CDR1 MGHRA and CDR2 YSYEKL. The CDR3 has 18 amino acids. The CDR3 loop is CASSHFPGTGGAYQPQHF. The CDR3 region has the DNA TGCGCCAGCAGCCATTTCCCAGGGACAGGGGGCGCTTATCAGCCCCAGCATTTT.

This clone was picked up a small number of times. The gene calls are TRBV10-3 and TRBJ1-5, with TRBD1 matching over 7 bases. This CDR3 is built from 12 residues. Germline V gene data show CDR1 as ENHRY and CDR2 as SYGVKD. The trim removed 10 bases at V and 6 bases at J, leaving 6 bases unmatched. CDR3 in DNA: TGTGCCACCAGACAGGGCGGTCAGCCCCAGCATTTT. Protein product: CATRQGGQPQHF.

V gene TRBV6-5 combines with J gene TRBJ1-6, with 7 bases that match TRBD1. After removal of 2 bases from V and 5 bases from J, the junction contained 6 bases not matched to a gene. CDR1 and CDR2 from the germline V gene are MNHEY and SVGAGI. This CDR3 comprises 16 residues. The CDR3 is CASSYTRQGNNSPLHF. The CDR3 DNA sequence: TGTGCCAGCAGTTACACCAGACAGGGTAATAATTCACCCCTCCACTTT.

This chain connects TRBV10-2 to TRBJ1-2, with D unclear. Trimming cost V 3 bases and J 4 bases, with 6 bases left between them. This CDR3 comprises 12 residues. The V gene's germline CDR1 is WSHSY and CDR2 SAAADI. CDR3 loop: CASSETVYGYTF. CDR3 sequence (DNA): TGCGCCAGCAGTGAAACAGTCTATGGCTACACCTTC.

This chain links TRBV5-4 with TRBJ2-2; TRBD2 agrees at 14 bases. The germline V gene has CDR1 SGHNT and CDR2 YYREEE (reference sequence). Trimming at V came to 4 bases and at J to 7 bases, leaving 9 bases not matched to a gene. CDR3 size: 17 residues. CDR3: CASSPRGLAGGGGELFF. CDR3 nucleotide sequence: TGTGCCAGCAGCCCAAGAGGACTAGCGGGGGGAGGCGGGGAGCTGTTTTTT.

This rearrangement joins TRBV30 to TRBJ1-6; 9 bases are a match to TRBD1. CDR3 length: 15 amino acids. Germline lookup yields CDR1 GTSNPN and CDR2 SVGIG (reference sequence). Germline trimming cut 5 bases from V and 7 bases from J; bases unmatched to any gene: 9. CDR3 bases: TGTGCCTGGGCCCCGGGACAGGGTGGAAATTCACCCCTCCACTTT. This translates into CAWAPGQGGNSPLHF.

The V and J genes are TRBV21-1 and TRBJ1-5; the table's TRBD1 call for D was not verified on the DNA. TRBV21-1 has pseudogene status. The CDR3 sequence is 18 residues long. The CDR3: CASSKDRTALYSNQPQHF. The CDR3 DNA sequence: TGTGCCAGCAGCAAAGATCGGACAGCCCTGTATAGCAATCAGCCCCAGCATTTT.

The chain couples TRBV6-1 to TRBJ2-3, with TRBD1 matching 8 bases. J was trimmed by 3 bases and V by 4 bases; bases with no gene match: 9. Germline CDR1 is MNHNS and CDR2 is SASEGT. The length of the CDR3 is 16 residues. The CDR3 sequence: CASSVGTGLSTDTQYF. CDR3 in DNA: TGTGCCAGCAGTGTCGGGACAGGCTTAAGTACAGATACGCAGTATTTT.

The chain combines TRBV5-1 with TRBJ2-5; a weak D match, TRBD1 (6 bases). This CDR3 contains 15 residues. Per germline, CDR1 SGHRS and CDR2 YFSETQ. Trimming removed 4 bases at V and 3 bases at J, with 16 bases between. The CDR3 DNA follows: TGCGCCAGCAGCGCCCAGACAGGAGGAGAAGAGACCCAGTACTTC. It yields the protein CASSAQTGGEETQYF.

The chain links TRBV18 to TRBJ2-7; D is unresolved. This CDR3 has 12 amino acids. Germline V gene sequence: CDR1 KGHSH, CDR2 LQKENI. With 0 bases removed from V and 6 bases from J, the gap between germline ends came to 6 bases. CDR3 protein: CASSPPSGEQYF. The CDR3 nucleotides read TGTGCCAGCTCACCACCCTCCGGCGAGCAGTACTTC.

V is TRBV9 and J is TRBJ2-7; 7 bases line up with TRBD2. Trimming removed 3 bases from V and 0 bases from J; junction bases left unmatched: 6. This CDR3 contains 15 residues. Germline loops: CDR1 SGDLS, CDR2 YYNGEE. In nucleotides, the CDR3 is TGTGCCAGCAGCGCCGCGGGAGAGAGCTCCTACGAGCAGTACTTC. It codes for CASSAAGESSYEQYF.

V and J are TRBV6-5 and TRBJ2-7; TRBD1 might be the D (5 bases). This CDR3 has 15 amino acids. CDR1 and CDR2 (germline): MNHEY, SVGAGI. V lost 2 bases to trimming and J lost 3 bases, with 14 bases between them. CDR3 nucleotides: TGTGCCAGCAGTTACCGGCCTGACAGAGGCTACGAGCAGTACTTC. It is translated as CASSYRPDRGYEQYF.

The chain carries TRBV5-5 and TRBJ2-7, with TRBD1 matching over 11 bases. Per germline, CDR1 SGHKS and CDR2 YYEKEE (reference sequence). The J segment lost 5 bases and the V segment lost 3 bases, leaving 1 base of the junction unmatched. The length of the CDR3 is 13 residues. CDR3 region: CASSWTGGNEQYF. CDR3 in DNA: TGTGCCAGCAGCTGGACAGGGGGCAACGAGCAGTACTTC.

The V gene is TRBV7-8, the J gene TRBJ2-2; TRBD1 matches 7 bases. Germline trimming cut 5 bases from V and 3 bases from J; bases unmatched to any gene: 6. Germline CDR1 reads SGHVS; CDR2 reads FQNEAQ. This CDR3 comprises 15 residues. The CDR3 spells CASSQGDSYTGELFF. The CDR3 coding sequence is TGTGCCAGCAGCCAAGGGGACAGTTACACCGGGGAGCTGTTTTTT. The entire variable domain, with the rest obtained from reference TRBV7-8 and TRBJ2-2, is as follows: GAGVSQSPRYKVAKRGQDVALRCDPISGHVSLFWYQQALGQGPEFLTYFQNEAQLDKSGLPSDRFFAERPEGSVSTLKIQRTQQEDSAVYLCASSQGDSYTGELFFGEGSRLTVL.

J is TRBJ2-7 and V is TRBV6-1; possibly TRBD2 for D (6 bases). This CDR3 comprises 14 residues. V lost 2 bases and J 4 bases, leaving 12 bases between the germline ends. Germline loops: CDR1 MNHNS, CDR2 SASEGT. CDR3 amino acids: CASSEQGGGYEQYF. The CDR3 coding sequence is TGTGCCAGCAGTGAACAGGGTGGGGGGTACGAGCAGTACTTC.

The V call is TRBV12-3 or TRBV12-4, the J call TRBJ1-1, with no clear D. The CDR3 has 13 residues. The V and J ends lost 6 bases and 3 bases respectively, with 11 bases between them. CDR3 sequence: CASSPRMDTEAFF. CDR3 coding DNA: TGTGCCAGCAGCCCCAGGATGGACACTGAAGCTTTCTTT.

Only a few counts were recorded for this clone. The V call is TRBV7-3, the J call TRBJ1-2; D uncertain. The germline V and J ends were trimmed by 4 bases and 4 bases, with 13 bases remaining between them. The CDR3 consists of 14 residues. Germline V gene lookup returns CDR1 SGHTA and CDR2 FQGTGA. The CDR3 protein is CASSSGVGGYGYTF. The CDR3 nucleotides read TGTGCCAGCAGCTCTGGAGTGGGTGGCTATGGCTACACCTTC.

The chain is built from TRBV21-1 and TRBJ2-7; TRBD2, the table's D call, was not compared with the DNA. TRBV21-1 is classified as a pseudogene. The CDR3 has 15 amino acids. In nucleotides, the CDR3 is TGTGCCAGCAGCAAAGAAAGTAGTTTCTCCTACGAGCAGTACTTC. This translates into CASSKESSFSYEQYF.

The J gene is TRBJ2-5, the V gene TRBV29-1; 9 bases align to TRBD1. Germline trimming cut 3 bases from V and 4 bases from J; bases unmatched to any gene: 3. CDR3 size: 13 residues. Per the germline V gene, CDR1 is SQVTM and CDR2 is ANQGSEA. CDR3 in amino acids: CSVETGGGETQYF. The CDR3 region has the DNA TGCAGCGTTGAGACAGGGGGAGGAGAGACCCAGTACTTC.

The CDR3 sequence: CASSTYRFQETQYF. The CDR3 coding sequence is TGTGCCAGCAGCACCTACAGGTTCCAAGAGACCCAGTACTTC. This rearrangement joins TRBV7-9 to TRBJ2-5; weak D call: TRBD1 (5 bases). The V end was cut by 5 bases, the J end by 1 base, with 11 bases between. The CDR3 has 14 residues. The germline V gene encodes CDR1 SEHNR and CDR2 FQNEAQ (reference sequence).

This clone was counted between two and nine times. The rearrangement uses TRBV28 and TRBJ2-7, with 8 bases aligning to TRBD1. Germline values: CDR1 MDHEN, CDR2 SYDVKM. V lost 5 bases and J lost 3; bases outside the gene matches: 6. The CDR3 consists of 14 residues. The CDR3: CASSHMTGVYEQYF. CDR3 sequence (DNA): TGTGCCAGCAGTCACATGACAGGGGTCTACGAGCAGTACTTC. Full variable domain (outside the CDR3, taken from reference TRBV28 and TRBJ2-7): DVKVTQSSRYLVKRTGEKVFLECVQDMDHENMFWYRQDPGLGLRLIYFSYDVKMKEKGDIPEGYSVSREKKERFSLILESASTNQTSMYLCASSHMTGVYEQYFGPGTRLTVT.

The rearrangement links TRBV5-4 to TRBJ2-1, with D maybe TRBD1 (6 bases). V dropped 4 bases and J dropped 6 bases, with 20 bases sitting between them. The CDR3 loop spans 16 amino acids. Per the germline V gene, CDR1 is SGHNT and CDR2 is YYREEE (reference sequence). The CDR3 nucleotides read TGTGCCAGCAGCGGAGTGACCGGGACAATTCCCAATGAGCAGTTCTTC. Translated, it gives CASSGVTGTIPNEQFF.

The chain couples TRBV28 to TRBJ1-4, with 9 positions matching TRBD1. The trim removed 5 bases at V and 4 bases at J, leaving 5 bases unmatched. The germline V gene has CDR1 MDHEN and CDR2 SYDVKM. The CDR3 is 15 amino acids. CDR3 nucleotide sequence: TGTGCCAGCAGTGGGACGGACAGGGGTAATGAAAAACTGTTTTTT. Residues: CASSGTDRGNEKLFF.

The chain links TRBV11-2 to TRBJ2-1; D uncertain. Germline V gene sequence: CDR1 SGHAT, CDR2 FQNNGV. CDR3 size: 14 residues. Trimming took 1 base from V and 4 from J, leaving 8 bases between them. DNA of the CDR3: TGTGCCAGCAGCTTAGTCCCCTTGTACAATGAGCAGTTCTTC. Its translation is CASSLVPLYNEQFF.

The chain carries TRBV4-1 and TRBJ2-7; D call uncertain. The germline V gene has CDR1 MGHRA and CDR2 YSYEKL. Trimming took 0 bases from V and 4 from J, leaving 10 bases between them. This CDR3 spans 14 amino acids. The CDR3 loop is CASSQESAGYEQYF. The CDR3 DNA follows: TGCGCCAGCAGCCAAGAATCGGCAGGTTACGAGCAGTACTTC.